The clone carrying this T cell receptor beta chain is classed as medium-sized (0.01 to 0.1%). Germline V gene lookup returns CDR1 SGHRS and CDR2 YFSETQ. V was trimmed by 1 base and J by 1 base, leaving 14 bases between them. The CDR3 sequence is 16 residues long. This sample was included in a study of blood T cell repertoires in COVID-19. On the study more broadly: There were acute and convalescent COVID-19 samples, and they came from the United States, Italy and Spain. T cells, B-cell-depleted T cells, or PBMCs supplied cDNA or gDNA.

Original analysis: It was from reference gene primer amplification that nucleated cell counts were estimated. Repertoires were generated with immunoSEQ multiplex PCR, while TCRdb's copy carries only in-frame clones and drops some. The V and J calls and clone size come from that table; D and trimming were worked out from the DNA. The sample comprises fewer than 150,000 clones, about four fifths of which are singletons, and 8% to 10% rests with the top ten. Material for sequencing was peripheral blood. This chain joins TRBV5-1 and TRBJ1-2; D is unclear. This TCR was sampled from a woman over 75 in a cohort sampled during active or convalescent COVID-19. The CDR3 sequence is CASSLYAQAGNYGYTF. CDR3 DNA sequence: TGCGCCAGCAGCTTGTACGCGCAGGCCGGTAACTATGGCTACACCTTC.